These 15 T cell receptor beta chains were sequenced from one sample in a study of T-cell memory formation after mild COVID-19. Each CDR3 protein is one row after TCRdb ran MiXCR on the 5' RACE reads. The profile covers roughly 550,000 distinct CDR3 sequences, with 20% appearing a single time and roughly an eighth taken by the ten largest. What was sequenced was PBMCs or a T cell subset sorted from them (not recorded which). These receptors were obtained from an adult woman who had mild COVID-19 (a few samples of this study predate the infection). Cell type and time point are not known.

There are a few counts of this clonotype. CDR3 DNA sequence: TGCGCCAGCAGTCAATCGGACGGGATGATAGCGGGGATTGCCTACGAGCAGTACTTC. Its translation is CASSQSDGMIAGIAYEQYF. The chain has TRBV23-1 and TRBJ2-7, with 8 bases matching TRBD2. TRBV23-1 is recorded as an ORF, its role being uncertain. The V segment lost 0 bases and the J segment 2 bases; nucleotides outside the gene matches: 15. The CDR3 length is 19 residues.

The V call is TRBV18, the J call TRBJ1-6; weak D call: TRBD1 (5 bases). This CDR3 comprises 16 residues. Per germline, CDR1 KGHSH and CDR2 LQKENI. Trimming took off 3 bases at V and 14 bases at J, with 23 bases between the two ends. The DNA for the CDR3 is TGTGCCAGCTCACCCCGCGCCCTGACAGAGGGTTTCACCCTCCACTTT. This codes for CASSPRALTEGFTLHF.

This clonotype was counted between two and nine times. This sequence joins TRBV3-1 and TRBJ2-1, with D possibly matching TRBD2 (5 bases). Germline loops: CDR1 LGHDT, CDR2 YNNKEL (reference sequence). The CDR3 covers 16 residues. V was pared by 0 bases and J by 2 bases, with 11 bases between. CDR3 in amino acids: CASSQDRGRTYNEQFF. The DNA for the CDR3 is TGTGCCAGCAGCCAAGATAGAGGGCGGACCTACAATGAGCAGTTCTTC.

This clonotype occurred many times. The CDR3 region is CASSPTTGSTEAFF. CDR3 bases: TGTGCCAGCAGCCCTACGACAGGGAGCACTGAAGCTTTCTTT. The chain carries TRBV11-2 and TRBJ1-1; TRBD1 aligns across 7 bases. V trimming: 5 bases; J trimming: 4 bases; junction bases outside the gene matches: 7. CDR1 and CDR2 from the germline V gene are SGHAT and FQNNGV. The CDR3 is 14 amino acids.

This clonotype appeared many times. J is TRBJ1-5 and V is TRBV12-3 or TRBV12-4, with 7 nucleotides matching TRBD1. The CDR3 is 15 residues long. J lost 2 bases, V lost 6 bases, and 7 bases had no gene match. In nucleotides, the CDR3 is TGTGCCAGCAGCTTGGCCGGACAGGGCAATCAGCCCCAGCATTTT. Its translation: CASSLAGQGNQPQHF.

This clonotype was detected only once. The chain couples TRBV13 to TRBJ1-6; D not resolved. The V end lost 2 bases, the J end lost 14 bases, and 16 bases lay between the germline ends. Germline-derived CDR1 and CDR2 are PRHDT and FYEKMQ (reference sequence). The CDR3 is 14 amino acids. CDR3 coding DNA: TGTGCCAGCAGCTTAAATAGGAGGAAGCTCACCCTCCACTTT. This sequence encodes CASSLNRRKLTLHF.

The V call is TRBV6-2 or TRBV6-3, the J call TRBJ2-1; 8 bases align to TRBD2. Germline assignment: CDR1 MNHEY and CDR2 SVGEGT. The CDR3 is made up of 18 amino acids. V was clipped by 3 bases and J by 7 bases; unmatched bases: 17. CDR3 residues: CASSYPYRWSGSGNEQFF. The CDR3 DNA sequence: TGTGCCAGCAGTTATCCCTACCGGTGGAGCGGGAGCGGGAATGAGCAGTTCTTC.

This clonotype was observed a handful of times. The rearrangement uses TRBV12-3 or TRBV12-4 and TRBJ2-3, with 13 bases matching TRBD2. This CDR3 has 17 residues. Trimming at V came to 3 bases and at J to 6 bases, leaving 9 bases not matched to a gene. The DNA for the CDR3 is TGTGCCAGCAGTTTGGGATTACTAGCGGGGGGGCGCGATACGCAGTATTTT. Translation: CASSLGLLAGGRDTQYF.

Only a few counts were recorded for this clonotype. This sequence joins TRBV7-9 and TRBJ1-2, with unresolved D. V shed 10 bases and J shed 2 bases, with 11 bases lying between them. The CDR3 has 12 residues. Germline V gives CDR1 SEHNR, CDR2 FQNEAQ (reference sequence). CDR3 coding DNA: TGTGCCAACCAGGAACCCAACTATGGCTACACCTTC. Encoded protein: CANQEPNYGYTF.

The gene calls are TRBV24-1 and TRBJ2-3, with a possible D match to TRBD1 (6 bases). Trimming stripped 7 bases from V and 0 bases from J, with 10 bases between. The CDR3 covers 14 residues. Germline V gene sequence: CDR1 KGHDR, CDR2 SFDVKD. This chain's CDR3 is CATSQQGSTDTQYF. The CDR3 DNA follows: TGTGCCACCAGCCAACAGGGTAGCACAGATACGCAGTATTTT.

This clonotype turned up a few times. The rearrangement links TRBV9 to TRBJ2-2; D ambiguous. Germline V gene lookup returns CDR1 SGDLS and CDR2 YYNGEE. The CDR3 runs to 12 residues. The V end lost 6 bases, the J end lost 4 bases, and 7 bases lay between the germline ends. The CDR3 sequence is CASKNPTGELFF. The CDR3 DNA follows: TGTGCCAGCAAAAACCCCACCGGGGAGCTGTTTTTT.

V and J are TRBV5-1 and TRBJ1-1, with a weak D call TRBD1 (6 bases). The germline V gene encodes CDR1 SGHRS and CDR2 YFSETQ. Deletions cut 0 bases from V and 5 bases from J, with 8 bases between. CDR3 length: 13 amino acids. CDR3 in amino acids: CASSLGTETEAFF. In DNA, the CDR3 is TGCGCCAGCAGCTTGGGGACAGAGACTGAAGCTTTCTTT.

The table lists this clonotype with a few counts. J is TRBJ2-2 and V is TRBV9, with D unresolved. The CDR3 covers 16 residues. Germline V gene lookup returns CDR1 SGDLS and CDR2 YYNGEE. The CDR3, as DNA: TGTGCTTCGTCATGGGCGGCAGACGCGAACACCGGGGAGCTGTTTTTT. The encoded protein is CASSWAADANTGELFF. The entire variable domain, with the rest obtained from reference TRBV9 and TRBJ2-2, is as follows: DSGVTQTPKHLITATGQRVTLRCSPRSGDLSVYWYQQSLDQGLQFLIQYYNGEERAKGNILERFSAQQFPDLHSELNLSSLELGDSALYFCASSWAADANTGELFFGEGSRLTVL.

The V gene is TRBV2, the J gene TRBJ2-1; 12 bases line up with TRBD2. Germline assignment: CDR1 SNHLY and CDR2 FYNNEI. This CDR3 is built from 14 residues. V trimming: 7 bases; J trimming: 9 bases; junction bases outside the gene matches: 7. DNA of the CDR3: TGTGCCAGCACCCGGACTAGCGGGAATCTTGAGCAGTTCTTC. Protein product: CASTRTSGNLEQFF.

This clonotype was counted only a few times. This sequence joins TRBV5-1 and TRBJ1-2; unclear D gene. The CDR3 contains 13 residues. Trimming pared 0 bases from V and 7 bases from J, leaving 10 bases between. The germline V gene has CDR1 SGHRS and CDR2 YFSETQ. The CDR3 DNA reads as TGCGCCAGCAGCTTGGAGTTTCGGGGTGGCTACACCTTC. Translated, it gives CASSLEFRGGYTF.